The 14 T cell receptor beta chains below were found in one sample sequenced in a study of T-cell memory formation after mild COVID-19. MiXCR, run by TCRdb on the 5' RACE reads, gives a single entry per CDR3 protein. The sample lists fewer than 110,000 distinct CDR3 sequences; approximately 14% were seen once. Material for sequencing was PBMCs or a T cell subset sorted from them (not recorded which). The source is a man between 18 and 35 years old who had mild COVID-19 (a few samples of this study predate the infection). Cell type and time point are not known.

The rearrangement links TRBV20-1 to TRBJ2-3; no reliable D call. Trimming shortened V by 3 bases and J by 4 bases, and 8 bases separated the two germline ends. Germline V lookup: CDR1 DFQATT, CDR2 SNEGSKA (reference sequence). The CDR3 totals 12 residues. The CDR3 spells CSASRGADTQYF. The DNA for the CDR3 is TGCAGTGCTAGTCGAGGCGCAGATACGCAGTATTTT.

This clonotype was seen a few times. J is TRBJ1-1 and V is TRBV20-1; weak D call: TRBD1 (5 bases). CDR3 length: 16 residues. V lost 2 bases, J lost 1 base, and 17 bases lay in between. Germline V gives CDR1 DFQATT, CDR2 SNEGSKA (reference sequence). The CDR3 DNA follows: TGCAGTGCTAGACCCCGGCCAGGGACGGGGAACACTGAAGCTTTCTTT. Its protein is CSARPRPGTGNTEAFF.

The J gene is TRBJ2-2, the V gene TRBV7-6; possibly TRBD1 for D (6 bases). The CDR3 has 16 amino acids. Trimming stripped 1 base from V and 0 bases from J, with 9 bases between. Per the germline V gene, CDR1 is SGHVS and CDR2 is FNYEAQ. The CDR3 nucleotides read TGTGCCAGCAGCTTAGGGTCAGGGGCGAACACCGGGGAGCTGTTTTTT. The encoded protein is CASSLGSGANTGELFF.

Concerning this clonotype itself: This may be a read error, as it is one base from a much larger clone. This chain connects TRBV7-8 to TRBJ2-1; 8 bases align to TRBD2. J lost 4 bases, V lost 5 bases, and 7 bases had no gene match. Germline CDR1 reads SGHVS; CDR2 reads FQNEAQ. This CDR3 is built from 15 residues. CDR3 coding DNA: TGTGCCAGCAGCGGGACTAGAGGGGGGTACAATGAGCAGTTCTTC. The encoded protein is CASSGTRGGYNEQFF.

This clonotype was observed a handful of times. Here the CDR3 DNA reads TGTGCCAGCACCACGGGACTAGCGGGGGGGCTGGAGCAGTTCTTC. It specifies CASTTGLAGGLEQFF. This chain uses TRBV27 with TRBJ2-1; the match to TRBD2 covers 16 bases. Germline CDR1 MNHEY, CDR2 SMNVEV (reference sequence). CDR3 size: 15 residues. V lost 7 bases and J lost 10; bases outside the gene matches: 7.

The V call is TRBV4-1, the J call TRBJ1-2; tentative D call: TRBD1 (5 bases). Germline V CDR1 and CDR2: MGHRA, YSYEKL. The V end lost 4 bases, the J end lost 8 bases, and 11 bases lay between the germline ends. This CDR3 spans 12 amino acids. The CDR3 bases are TGCGCCAGCAGCCCAGGGCGGTCAGGCTACACCTTC. This sequence encodes CASSPGRSGYTF.

The V call is TRBV5-1, the J call TRBJ1-2; D remains unclear. Germline V gives CDR1 SGHRS, CDR2 YFSETQ. V was cut by 2 bases and J by 8 bases, with 10 bases left in between. The CDR3 has 12 residues. CDR3 sequence (DNA): TGCGCCAGCAGCTTTGGGGTCTGGGGCTACACCTTC. Its translation: CASSFGVWGYTF.

This chain joins TRBV12-3 or TRBV12-4 and TRBJ2-2; 10 bases align to TRBD2. This CDR3 spans 13 amino acids. The V and J ends lost 11 bases and 6 bases, in that order; junction bases with no gene match: 6. The CDR3 coding sequence is TGTGCCGGCGCAAGCGGGGGGGCCGGGGAGCTGTTTTTT. Translation gives CAGASGGAGELFF.

At least ten counts were recorded for this clonotype. V gene TRBV9 combines with J gene TRBJ2-2; D may be TRBD1 or TRBD2 (5 bases each). Germline values: CDR1 SGDLS, CDR2 YYNGEE. V dropped 3 bases and J dropped 2 bases, with 8 bases sitting between them. This CDR3 region has 14 residues. The CDR3: CASSEGRNTGELFF. The CDR3 DNA follows: TGTGCCAGCAGCGAGGGGAGAAACACCGGGGAGCTGTTTTTT.

This clonotype came up many times. The V and J genes are TRBV4-1 and TRBJ1-5; D remains ambiguous. The CDR3 extends over 14 amino acids. V lost 1 base, J lost 3 bases, and 7 bases lay in between. Germline lookup yields CDR1 MGHRA and CDR2 YSYEKL. The CDR3 nucleotides read TGCGCCAGCAGCCAAGGGAACTACAATCAGCCCCAGCATTTT. It specifies CASSQGNYNQPQHF.

This chain links TRBV10-2 with TRBJ2-3, with 8 nucleotides matching TRBD2. Germline V gene data show CDR1 as WSHSY and CDR2 as SAAADI. The CDR3 loop spans 13 amino acids. The V gene end was trimmed by 8 bases and the J gene end by 4 bases; junction bases not matched to a gene: 5. CDR3 nucleotide sequence: TGCGCCAGCCTAGCGGGTCCCCCAGATACGCAGTATTTT. This encodes CASLAGPPDTQYF.

CDR3: CASSEALPSVAGSDETQYF. The CDR3 region has the DNA TGTGCCAGCAGTGAAGCCCTTCCGTCAGTAGCGGGGTCGGACGAGACCCAGTACTTC. This chain connects TRBV2 to TRBJ2-5, with 8 nucleotides matching TRBD2. The CDR3 contains 19 residues. After removal of 0 bases from V and 5 bases from J, the junction contained 17 bases not matched to a gene. Germline V gene data show CDR1 as SNHLY and CDR2 as FYNNEI.

The sample holds a few counts of this clonotype. The rearrangement joins TRBV30 to TRBJ2-3; D gene ambiguous. Germline V gene lookup returns CDR1 GTSNPN and CDR2 SVGIG (reference sequence). Trimming took off 1 base at V and 1 base at J, with 3 bases between the two ends. There are 12 residues in the CDR3. As DNA, the CDR3 is TGTGCCTGGAGTGCGGGCACAGATACGCAGTATTTT. Its protein is CAWSAGTDTQYF.

V and J are TRBV20-1 and TRBJ2-1, with D maybe TRBD2 (7 bases). CDR3 length: 16 amino acids. Trimming pared 0 bases from V and 6 bases from J, leaving 18 bases between. Germline-derived CDR1 and CDR2 are DFQATT and SNEGSKA (reference sequence). The CDR3 protein is CSARDWGGGASNEQFF. CDR3 bases: TGCAGTGCTAGAGATTGGGGCGGGGGCGCCTCCAATGAGCAGTTCTTC.